These 5 T cell receptor beta chains were all obtained from the same sample, sequenced in a study of siplizumab effects on memory and regulatory T cells. Generated by immunoSEQ multiplex PCR, the TCRdb table keeps only in-frame clones and is missing some. Of over 90,000 clones in the sample, about 90% were seen once. Sequences were obtained from CD4+ T cells sorted from blood. These receptors were taken from a human donor in good health.

This chain joins TRBV5-1 and TRBJ2-5, with TRBD1 matching over 7 bases. Germline V gene sequence: CDR1 SGHRS, CDR2 YFSETQ. With V trimmed by 2 bases and J by 5 bases, 12 bases remained unmatched. The CDR3 sequence is 16 residues long. The CDR3 reads CASSFGPDRLSETQYF. CDR3 nucleotides: TGCGCCAGCAGCTTTGGGCCGGACAGGTTATCGGAGACCCAGTACTTC. Together with reference TRBV5-1 and TRBJ2-5, the CDR3 gives the full variable domain: KAGVTQTPRYLIKTRGQQVTLSCSPISGHRSVSWYQQTPGQGLQFLFEYFSETQRNKGNFPGRFSGRQFSNSRSEMNVSTLELGDSALYLCASSFGPDRLSETQYFGPGTRLLVL.

The gene calls are TRBV18 and TRBJ2-1; D might be TRBD1 or TRBD2, each matching 5 bases. Trimming left V 4 bases short and J 2 bases short, with 12 bases between. The CDR3 covers 15 residues. The germline V gene has CDR1 KGHSH and CDR2 LQKENI. The CDR3 reads CASSRGTGTYNEQFF. For the CDR3, the DNA is TGTGCCAGCTCACGTGGGACGGGTACCTACAATGAGCAGTTCTTC. The whole variable domain, filled in from reference TRBV18 and TRBJ2-1, reads NAGVMQNPRHLVRRRGQEARLRCSPMKGHSHVYWYRQLPEEGLKFMVYLQKENIIDESGMPKERFSAEFPKEGPSILRIQQVVRGDSAAYFCASSRGTGTYNEQFFGPGTRLTVL.

This clone was observed once. The chain uses TRBV28 and TRBJ2-2; D gene ambiguous. This CDR3 is 13 amino acids long. Germline V CDR1 and CDR2: MDHEN, SYDVKM. Trimming took 2 bases from V and 9 from J, leaving 10 bases between them. For the CDR3, the DNA is TGTGCCAGCAGTTTACCCATCTACCGGGAGCTGTTTTTT. It translates to CASSLPIYRELFF.

The V call is TRBV28, the J call TRBJ1-6, with TRBD1 matching over 7 bases. The V and J ends lost 5 bases and 9 bases, in that order; junction bases with no gene match: 7. The germline gives CDR1 MDHEN, CDR2 SYDVKM. This CDR3 is built from 14 residues. The CDR3 DNA is TGTGCCAGCAGTCCCCGGACAGGACTTTCACCCCTCCACTTT. It is translated as CASSPRTGLSPLHF.

The J gene is TRBJ2-5, the V gene TRBV6-6; 7 nucleotides align to TRBD1. The germline V gene has CDR1 MNHNY and CDR2 SVGAGI (reference sequence). The CDR3 runs to 15 residues. Trimming removed 3 bases from V and 1 base from J; junction bases left unmatched: 5. Written as DNA, the CDR3 is TGTGCCAGCAGTTATGCCCGGGACAGCCAAGAGACCCAGTACTTC. Encoded protein: CASSYARDSQETQYF.